Listed below are T cell receptor beta chains from one sample, sequenced in a study of blood T cell repertoires in COVID-19. The repertoire was sequenced with immunoSEQ multiplex PCR; TCRdb's copy has only in-frame clones and lacks some. Of 35,000 to 55,000 clones in the sample, 88% were seen once. Sequencing was performed on peripheral blood. These receptors all come from a human donor in a cohort sampled during active COVID-19. Both conserved end residues are part of each CDR3. Fields, in order: V gene, CDR3 protein.

v_call: TRBV9
cdr3_aa: CASSPGGTGVKRASYEQYF

v_call: TRBV6-4
cdr3_aa: CASSDGTSDGTDTQYF

v_call: TRBV10-2
cdr3_aa: CASLRTSGTYEQYF

v_call: TRBV27
cdr3_aa: CASSFSQVPSSYNSPLHF

v_call: TRBV7-3
cdr3_aa: CASSPEGGDYNEQFF

v_call: TRBV6-5
cdr3_aa: CASRRTGALNTEAFF

v_call: TRBV9
cdr3_aa: CASSSSGLAGVPNTGELFF

v_call: TRBV3-1/TRBV3-2
cdr3_aa: CASSPRGRIYKYF

v_call: TRBV19
cdr3_aa: CASSGGGYGYTF

v_call: TRBV5-4
cdr3_aa: CASSLADQETQYF

v_call: TRBV5-1
cdr3_aa: CASYFMPADTQYF

v_call: TRBV7-9
cdr3_aa: CASSLRQGARETQYF

v_call: TRBV6-1
cdr3_aa: CASSEVVLRGYTF

v_call: TRBV29-1
cdr3_aa: CSVTGTGGLDTGELFF

v_call: TRBV30
cdr3_aa: CAWSPDWDRREQFF

v_call: TRBV6-1
cdr3_aa: CASSAGTSNSGHETQYF

v_call: TRBV5-6
cdr3_aa: CASSRDRGLHTEAFF

v_call: TRBV7-6
cdr3_aa: CASSLVPSGGTADTQYF

v_call: TRBV4-3
cdr3_aa: CASSQDGNSFYEQYF

v_call: TRBV7-2
cdr3_aa: CASSLGQNTGELFF